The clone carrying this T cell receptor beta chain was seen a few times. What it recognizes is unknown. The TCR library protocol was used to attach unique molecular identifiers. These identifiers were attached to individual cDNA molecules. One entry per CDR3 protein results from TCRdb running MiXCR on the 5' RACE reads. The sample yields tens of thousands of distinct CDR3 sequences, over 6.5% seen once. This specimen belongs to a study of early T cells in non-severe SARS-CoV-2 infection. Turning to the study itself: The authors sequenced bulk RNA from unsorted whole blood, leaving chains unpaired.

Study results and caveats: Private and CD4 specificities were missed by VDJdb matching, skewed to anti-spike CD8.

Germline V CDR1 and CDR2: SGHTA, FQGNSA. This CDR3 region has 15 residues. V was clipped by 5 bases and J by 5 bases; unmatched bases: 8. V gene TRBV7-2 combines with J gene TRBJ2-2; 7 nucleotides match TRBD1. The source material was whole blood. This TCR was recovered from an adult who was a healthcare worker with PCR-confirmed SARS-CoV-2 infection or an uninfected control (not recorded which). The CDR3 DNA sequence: TGTGCCAGCAGCCGGCGATCAGGGGGAACCGGGGAGCTGTTTTTT. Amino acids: CASSRRSGGTGELFF.